The source of this T cell receptor beta chain is a study of T cell clonotyping in hematopoietic cell transplantation. At the level of the study: Recipients' pretransplant samples followed cytoreduction.

Study-wide results and caveats: Few recipient clonotypes overlapped donors; over 95% were de novo at given depth.

Described time point: recipient sample about 28 days before transplant, after cytoreduction. Blood collection times were about day -28 and days 30, 100, 180 posttransplant. TCRdb keeps only in-frame clones here, not all; method: immunoSEQ multiplex PCR. In the table there are under 20,000 clones, approximately 77% of which are singletons. With regard to this clone: Its antigen remains unknown.

Germline V gene lookup returns CDR1 ENHRY and CDR2 SYGVKD. The CDR3 runs 13 residues. The ends were cut back, 6 bases at V and 4 bases at J, with 12 bases in the middle. This material consisted of peripheral blood mononuclear cells, taken before stem cell transplant. This chain uses TRBV10-3 with TRBJ1-1, with a possible D match to TRBD1 (5 bases). The TCR originated in a man in his sixties with acute myeloid leukemia. Some clones in this sample may be carry-over from other donors' samples. The CDR3 region is CAIRVAGGTEAFF. As DNA, the CDR3 is TGTGCCATCAGGGTTGCGGGGGGCACTGAAGCTTTCTTT.